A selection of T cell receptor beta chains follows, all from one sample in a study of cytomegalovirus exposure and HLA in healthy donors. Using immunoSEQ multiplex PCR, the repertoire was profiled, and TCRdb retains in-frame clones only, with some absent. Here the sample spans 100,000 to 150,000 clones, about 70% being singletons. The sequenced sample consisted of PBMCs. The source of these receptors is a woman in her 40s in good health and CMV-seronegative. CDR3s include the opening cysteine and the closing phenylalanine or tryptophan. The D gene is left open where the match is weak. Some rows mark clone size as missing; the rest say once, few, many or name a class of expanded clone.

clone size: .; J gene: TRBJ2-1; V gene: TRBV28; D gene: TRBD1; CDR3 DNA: TGTGCCAGCAGTTTTGCGCAGGGGGCATACAATGAGCAGTTCTTC; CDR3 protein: CASSFAQGAYNEQFF
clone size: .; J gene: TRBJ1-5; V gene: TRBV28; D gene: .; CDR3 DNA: TGTGCCAGCAGGAATGGCCAAAACAATCAGCCCCAGCATTTT; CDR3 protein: CASRNGQNNQPQHF
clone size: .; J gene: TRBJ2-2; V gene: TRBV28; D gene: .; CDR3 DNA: TGTGCCAGCAGTCTACAGGGACCCACCGGGGAGCTGTTTTTT; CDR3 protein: CASSLQGPTGELFF
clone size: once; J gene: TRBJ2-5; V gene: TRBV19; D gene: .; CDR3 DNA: TGTGCCAGTAGCCCCAGCGGGCGGGGGACCCAGTACTTC; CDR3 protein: CASSPSGRGTQYF
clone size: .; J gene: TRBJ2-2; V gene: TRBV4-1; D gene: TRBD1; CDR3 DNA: TGCGCCAGCAGCTCGGGACAGGGGGAGAACACCGGGGAGCTGTTTTTT; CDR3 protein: CASSSGQGENTGELFF
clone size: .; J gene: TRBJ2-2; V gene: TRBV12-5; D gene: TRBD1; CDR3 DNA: TGTGCTAGTGGGTCGGGACAGGGAAACACCGGGGAGCTGTTTTTT; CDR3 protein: CASGSGQGNTGELFF
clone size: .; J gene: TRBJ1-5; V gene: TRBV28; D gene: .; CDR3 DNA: TGTGCCAGCAGATCAGCTCACGAGGGAGGTGGCAATCAGCCCCAGCATTTT; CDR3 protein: CASRSAHEGGGNQPQHF
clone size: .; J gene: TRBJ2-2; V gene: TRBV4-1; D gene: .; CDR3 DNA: TGCGCCAGCAGCCAAGAGGGAGAGGGGAACACCGGGGAGCTGTTTTTT; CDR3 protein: CASSQEGEGNTGELFF
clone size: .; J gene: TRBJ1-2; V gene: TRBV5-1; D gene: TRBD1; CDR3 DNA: TGCGCCAGCAGCCCGGGACAGACCTATGGCTACACCTTC; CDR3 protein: CASSPGQTYGYTF
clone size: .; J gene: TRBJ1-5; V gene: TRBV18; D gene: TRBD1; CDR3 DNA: TGTGCCAGCTCACCGGGGACAGGGAACAATCAGCCCCAGCATTTT; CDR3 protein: CASSPGTGNNQPQHF
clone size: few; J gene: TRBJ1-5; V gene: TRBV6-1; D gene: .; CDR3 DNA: TGTGCCAGCAGTGATCTGGGGCGGAATCAGCCCCAGCATTTT; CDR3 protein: CASSDLGRNQPQHF
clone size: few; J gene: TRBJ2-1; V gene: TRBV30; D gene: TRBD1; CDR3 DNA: TGTGCCTGGAGCCCAGGGTACAGGGGGATAGACAATGAGCAGTTCTTC; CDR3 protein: CAWSPGYRGIDNEQFF
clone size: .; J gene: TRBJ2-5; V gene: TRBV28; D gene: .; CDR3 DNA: TGTGCCAGCAGGGGCGGGGAGGTGTGGTACCAAGAGACCCAGTACTTC; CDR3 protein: CASRGGEVWYQETQYF
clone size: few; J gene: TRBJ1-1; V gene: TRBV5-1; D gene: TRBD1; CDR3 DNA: TGCGCCAGCAGCTTGGGATCAGGGGGGAACACTGAAGCTTTCTTT; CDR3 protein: CASSLGSGGNTEAFF
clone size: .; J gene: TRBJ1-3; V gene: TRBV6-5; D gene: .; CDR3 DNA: TGTGCCAGCAGTTACACAGGTCCCTACTCTGGAAACACCATATATTTT; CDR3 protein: CASSYTGPYSGNTIYF
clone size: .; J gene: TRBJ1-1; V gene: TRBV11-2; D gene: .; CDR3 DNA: TGTGCCAGCAGCTTTAATCAGGGGTCCACTGAAGCTTTCTTT; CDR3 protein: CASSFNQGSTEAFF
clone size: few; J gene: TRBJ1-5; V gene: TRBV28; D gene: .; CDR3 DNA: TGTGCCAGCTGGGGGGGTGGACAGAACAATCAGCCCCAGCATTTT; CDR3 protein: CASWGGGQNNQPQHF
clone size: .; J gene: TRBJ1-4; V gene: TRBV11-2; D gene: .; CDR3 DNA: TGTGCCAGCAGCCGCGGATTCGGTAATGAAAAACTGTTTTTT; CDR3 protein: CASSRGFGNEKLFF
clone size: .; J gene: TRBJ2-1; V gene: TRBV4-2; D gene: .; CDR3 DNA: TGTGCCAGCAGCCAAGGGGCGGGTCGGGACAATGAGCAGTTCTTC; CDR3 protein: CASSQGAGRDNEQFF
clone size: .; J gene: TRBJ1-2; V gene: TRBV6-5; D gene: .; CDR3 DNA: TGTGCCAGCAGTTACTCATACAGGGAGGGCTATGGCTACACCTTC; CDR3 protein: CASSYSYREGYGYTF
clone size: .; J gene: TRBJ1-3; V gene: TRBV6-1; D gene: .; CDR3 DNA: TGTGCCAGCAGACAGGACCCGGGTGGAAACACCATATATTTT; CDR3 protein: CASRQDPGGNTIYF
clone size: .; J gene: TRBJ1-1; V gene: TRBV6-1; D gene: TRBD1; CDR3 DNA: TGTGCCAGCAGTAAAGGACAGGGGAAGGGTGAAGCTTTCTTT; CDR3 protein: CASSKGQGKGEAFF
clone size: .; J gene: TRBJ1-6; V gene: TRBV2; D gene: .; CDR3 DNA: TGTGCCAGCAGTGAGGGACTCCTTGGGAATAGATCACCCCTCCACTTT; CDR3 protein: CASSEGLLGNRSPLHF
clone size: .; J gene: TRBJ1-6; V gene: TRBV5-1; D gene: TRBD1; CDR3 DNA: TGCGCCAGCACCAAGGGACAGCTAGATTCACCCCTCCACTTT; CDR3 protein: CASTKGQLDSPLHF
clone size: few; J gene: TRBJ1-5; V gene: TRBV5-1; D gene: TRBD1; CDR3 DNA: TGCGCCAGCAGCCCGACAGGGGGCGGCAATCAGCCCCAGCATTTT; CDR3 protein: CASSPTGGGNQPQHF
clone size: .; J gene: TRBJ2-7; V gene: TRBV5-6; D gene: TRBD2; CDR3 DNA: TGTGCCAGCAGCTTCGGCGGGGGGGCGGGGCAGTACTTC; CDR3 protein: CASSFGGGAGQYF
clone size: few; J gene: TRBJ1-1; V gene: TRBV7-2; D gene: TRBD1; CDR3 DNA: TGTGCCAGCAGCTTTACAGGGGCCGTGAACACTGAAGCTTTCTTT; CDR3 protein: CASSFTGAVNTEAFF
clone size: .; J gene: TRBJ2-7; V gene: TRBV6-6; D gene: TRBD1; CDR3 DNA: TGTGCCAGCAGTTACCTGACAGGGGGTTCTGGCGAGCAGTACTTC; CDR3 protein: CASSYLTGGSGEQYF